The 2 T cell receptor beta chains below come from one sample, sequenced in a study of control samples from healthy donors and cancer patients (TCRdb year 2020). To prepare the library, the immunoSEQ multiplex PCR assay was applied. The table comes from immuneACCESS by way of TCRdb, which keeps in-frame sequences with V and J called. Part of the clones is missing from these tables; in studies checked, under half for an unresolved V gene and the rest for unknown reasons. The sample table contains 50,000 to 70,000 clones; only one count was recorded for approximately 95% of them. The ten most abundant clones make up approximately 1.1% of the sample. Sequenced: blood. All receptors come from a woman under 30 in good health.

The CDR3 nucleotides read TGTTCTCCGAGGGGGGACCGATTTTCGAGTACTGAAGCTTTCTTT. This sequence encodes CSPRGDRFSSTEAFF. The chain couples TRBV6-5 to TRBJ1-1; weak D call: TRBD1 (6 bases). Per the germline V gene, CDR1 is MNHEY and CDR2 is SVGAGI. This CDR3 is built from 15 residues.

This clone was picked up a small number of times. The chain links TRBV6-2 or TRBV6-3 to TRBJ2-5, with 10 bases aligning to TRBD2. Looked up from germline, CDR1 is MNHEY and CDR2 is SVGEGT. The CDR3 consists of 15 residues. The V segment lost 4 bases and the J segment 5 bases; nucleotides outside the gene matches: 7. For the CDR3, the DNA is TGTGCCAGCAGTTTAGTAGCGGGGGGTGCTGAGACCCAGTACTTC. As protein: CASSLVAGGAETQYF.